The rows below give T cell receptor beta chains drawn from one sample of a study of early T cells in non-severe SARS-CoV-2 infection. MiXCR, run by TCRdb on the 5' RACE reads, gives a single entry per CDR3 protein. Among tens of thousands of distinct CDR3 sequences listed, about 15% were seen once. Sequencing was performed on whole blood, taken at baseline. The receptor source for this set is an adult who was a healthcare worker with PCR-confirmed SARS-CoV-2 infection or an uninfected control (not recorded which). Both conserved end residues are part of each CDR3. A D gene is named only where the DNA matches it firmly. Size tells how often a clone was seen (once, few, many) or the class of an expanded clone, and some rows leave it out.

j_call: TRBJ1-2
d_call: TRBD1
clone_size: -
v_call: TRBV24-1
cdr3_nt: TGTGCCACCAGTGATGCGACAGGGGATGGCTACACCTTC
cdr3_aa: CATSDATGDGYTF

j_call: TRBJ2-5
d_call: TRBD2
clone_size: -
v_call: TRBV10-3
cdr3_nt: TGTGCCATCGCGGGAGGGGGACAAGAGACCCAGTACTTC
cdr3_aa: CAIAGGGQETQYF

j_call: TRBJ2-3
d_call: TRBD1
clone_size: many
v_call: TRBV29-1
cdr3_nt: TGCAGCGTTGAAGGAGGGACAGGGGAGGGCGCGGATACGCAGTATTTT
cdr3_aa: CSVEGGTGEGADTQYF

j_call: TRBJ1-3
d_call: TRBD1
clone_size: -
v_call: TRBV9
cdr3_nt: TGTGCCAGCAGCGCCCAGGGGGCTGTAAACACCATATATTTT
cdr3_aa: CASSAQGAVNTIYF

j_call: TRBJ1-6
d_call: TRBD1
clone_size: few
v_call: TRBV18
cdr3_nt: TGTGCCAGCTCACCCGCGACAGGGACTTTAAATTCACCCCTCCACTTT
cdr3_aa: CASSPATGTLNSPLHF

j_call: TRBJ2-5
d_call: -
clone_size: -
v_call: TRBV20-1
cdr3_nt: TGCAGTGCTAGAGATTTGGCGGGACAAGAGACCCAGTACTTC
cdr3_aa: CSARDLAGQETQYF

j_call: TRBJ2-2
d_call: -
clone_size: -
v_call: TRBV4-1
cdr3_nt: TGCGCCAGCAGCCAAGAACCGGGGAACACCGGGGAGCTGTTTTTT
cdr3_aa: CASSQEPGNTGELFF

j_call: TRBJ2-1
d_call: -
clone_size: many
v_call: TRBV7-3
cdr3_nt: TGTGCCAGCAGCTTAGACTCCGGAACCTACAATGAGCAGTTCTTC
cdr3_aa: CASSLDSGTYNEQFF

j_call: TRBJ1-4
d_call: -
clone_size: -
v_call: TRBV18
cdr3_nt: TGTGCCAGCTCACCAGGAGCAACTAATGAAAAACTGTTTTTT
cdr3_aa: CASSPGATNEKLFF

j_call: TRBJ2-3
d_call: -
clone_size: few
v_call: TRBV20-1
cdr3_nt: TGCAGTGCTAGGACTAGAACAGATACGCAGTATTTT
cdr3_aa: CSARTRTDTQYF

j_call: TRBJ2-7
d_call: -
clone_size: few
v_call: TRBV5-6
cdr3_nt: TGTGCCAGCAGCCCTGCGACAGGAGGGTACGAGCAGTACTTC
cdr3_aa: CASSPATGGYEQYF

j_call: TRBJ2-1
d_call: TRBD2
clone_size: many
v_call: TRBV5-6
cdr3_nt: TGTGCCAGCAGCACAAGAGGTAGCGGGAGGGCCTGGGCCAATGAGCAGTTCTTC
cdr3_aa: CASSTRGSGRAWANEQFF

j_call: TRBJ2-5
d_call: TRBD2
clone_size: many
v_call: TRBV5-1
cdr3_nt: TGCGCCAGCAGCCGCATAGCGGGAGCGGGGGAGACCCAGTACTTC
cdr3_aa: CASSRIAGAGETQYF

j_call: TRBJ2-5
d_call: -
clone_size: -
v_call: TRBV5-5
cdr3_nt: TGTGCCAGCAGCTTGTCGGGAGTAGAGACCCAGTACTTC
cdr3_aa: CASSLSGVETQYF

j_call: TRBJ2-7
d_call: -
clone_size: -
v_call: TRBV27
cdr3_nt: TGTGCCAGCAGCTTACAACGGGACTCGTCCTACGAGCAGTACTTC
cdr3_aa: CASSLQRDSSYEQYF

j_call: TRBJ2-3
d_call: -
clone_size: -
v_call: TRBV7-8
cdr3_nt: TGTGCCAGCAGCCTGTCGTCGGGGGATACGCAGTATTTT
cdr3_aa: CASSLSSGDTQYF

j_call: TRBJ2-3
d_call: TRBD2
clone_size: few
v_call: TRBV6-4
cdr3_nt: TGTGCCAGCAGTGCTAGCGGGGGGGCAGATACGCAGTATTTT
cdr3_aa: CASSASGGADTQYF

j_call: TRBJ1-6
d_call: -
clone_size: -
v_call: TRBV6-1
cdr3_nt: TGTGCCAGCACCCGTCTGGATTCACCCCTCCACTTT
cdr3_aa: CASTRLDSPLHF

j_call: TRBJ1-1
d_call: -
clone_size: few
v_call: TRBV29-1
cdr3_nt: TGCAGCGTTATACCAATCGGGACGCACGAAGCTTTCTTT
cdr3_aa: CSVIPIGTHEAFF

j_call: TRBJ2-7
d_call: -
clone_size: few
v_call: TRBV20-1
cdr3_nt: TGCAGTGCTAGGGTTCCGGGGGAAATCTCCTACGAGCAGTACTTC
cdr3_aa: CSARVPGEISYEQYF

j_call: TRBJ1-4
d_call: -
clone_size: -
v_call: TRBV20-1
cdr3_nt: TGCAGTGCTAGACCGGGATCAACTAATGAAAAACTGTTTTTT
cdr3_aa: CSARPGSTNEKLFF

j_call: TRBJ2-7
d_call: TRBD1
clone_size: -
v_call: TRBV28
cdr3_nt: TGTGCCAGCAGTTTTATGGGACAGAACTACGAGCAGTACTTC
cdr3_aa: CASSFMGQNYEQYF

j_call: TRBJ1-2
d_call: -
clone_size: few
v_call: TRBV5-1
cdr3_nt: TGCGCCAGCACTGCTGCAGGGGATGGCTACACCTTC
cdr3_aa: CASTAAGDGYTF

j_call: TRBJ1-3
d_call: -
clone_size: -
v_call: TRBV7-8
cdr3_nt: TGTGCCAGCAGCTCGACGATACTCTCTGGAAACACCATATATTTT
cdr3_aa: CASSSTILSGNTIYF

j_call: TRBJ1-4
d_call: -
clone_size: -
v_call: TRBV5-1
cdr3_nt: TGCGCCAGCAGCCCTTTAGGGCCAAATGAAAAACTGTTTTTT
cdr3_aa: CASSPLGPNEKLFF

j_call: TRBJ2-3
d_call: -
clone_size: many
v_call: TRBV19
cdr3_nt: TGTGCCAGTAGTCAGTCCTCTGATACGCAGTATTTT
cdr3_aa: CASSQSSDTQYF

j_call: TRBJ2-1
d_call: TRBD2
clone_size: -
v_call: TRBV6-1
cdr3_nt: TGTGCCAGCACCGAAGCGGGAAAGGGCAATGAGCAGTTCTTC
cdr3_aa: CASTEAGKGNEQFF

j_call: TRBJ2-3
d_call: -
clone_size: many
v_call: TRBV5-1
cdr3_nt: TGCGCCAGCAGCTTGGATAGGGTTAGCACAGATACGCAGTATTTT
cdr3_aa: CASSLDRVSTDTQYF

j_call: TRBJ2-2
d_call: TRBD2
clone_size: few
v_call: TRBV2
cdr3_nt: TGTGCCAGCCAGCGGGTAGCGGGGTCCACCGGGGAGCTGTTTTTT
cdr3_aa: CASQRVAGSTGELFF

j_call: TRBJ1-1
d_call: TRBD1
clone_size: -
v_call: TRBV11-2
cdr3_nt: TGTGCCAGCAGCGCGACAGGGGGCACTGAAGCTTTCTTT
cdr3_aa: CASSATGGTEAFF

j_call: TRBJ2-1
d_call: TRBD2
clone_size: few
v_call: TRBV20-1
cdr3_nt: TGCAGTGCTCCTACACCACGGCTAGCGGGGGCGTCCGGGCAGTTCTTC
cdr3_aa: CSAPTPRLAGASGQFF

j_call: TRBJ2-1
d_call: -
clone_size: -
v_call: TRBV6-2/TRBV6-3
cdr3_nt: TGTGCCAGCAGTCCAACAGAGGAACCCTACAATGAGCAGTTCTTC
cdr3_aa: CASSPTEEPYNEQFF

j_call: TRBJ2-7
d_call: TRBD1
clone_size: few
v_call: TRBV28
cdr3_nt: TGTGCCAGCAGTTCCCCGGGACAGGGGAGAGACTACGAGCAGTACTTC
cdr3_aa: CASSSPGQGRDYEQYF

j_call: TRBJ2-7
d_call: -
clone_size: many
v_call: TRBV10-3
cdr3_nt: TGTGCCATCAGTGAGGGGAGGCGAGAGCAGTACTTC
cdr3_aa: CAISEGRREQYF

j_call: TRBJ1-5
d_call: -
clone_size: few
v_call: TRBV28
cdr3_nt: TGTGCCAGCAGTTTTAGGGCCCCTCAGCCCCAGCATTTT
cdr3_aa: CASSFRAPQPQHF

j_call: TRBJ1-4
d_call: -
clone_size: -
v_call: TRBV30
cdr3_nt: TGTGCCTGGAGTGACCCATCCGGGATGGAAGAAAAACTGTTTTTT
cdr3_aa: CAWSDPSGMEEKLFF

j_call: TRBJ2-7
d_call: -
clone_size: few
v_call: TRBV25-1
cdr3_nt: TGTGCCAGCAGTCCCCGGACTAAGACCTACGAGCAGTACTTC
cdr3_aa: CASSPRTKTYEQYF

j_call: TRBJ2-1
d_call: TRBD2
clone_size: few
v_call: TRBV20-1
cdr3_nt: TGCAGTGCTGCTAGCGGGAGTACTTACAATGAGCAGTTCTTC
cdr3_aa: CSAASGSTYNEQFF

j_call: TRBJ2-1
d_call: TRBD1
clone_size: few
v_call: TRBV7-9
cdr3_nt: TGTGCCTCACGGGACAGGGTTTGTGAGCAGTTCTTC
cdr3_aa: CASRDRVCEQFF

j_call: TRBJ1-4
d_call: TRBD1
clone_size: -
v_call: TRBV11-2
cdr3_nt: TGTGCCAGCAGCAGCGCCGGGACAGGCCATACCTCCCGTGAAAAACTGTTTTTT
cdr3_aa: CASSSAGTGHTSREKLFF

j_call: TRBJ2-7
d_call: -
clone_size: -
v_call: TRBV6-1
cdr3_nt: TGTGCCAGCAGTGAGGGACTTACCTACGAGCAGTACTTC
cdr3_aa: CASSEGLTYEQYF

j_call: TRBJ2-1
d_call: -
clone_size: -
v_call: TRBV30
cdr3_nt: TGTGCCTGCACCAAGCCCTCTTGGTACAATGAGCAGTTCTTC
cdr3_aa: CACTKPSWYNEQFF

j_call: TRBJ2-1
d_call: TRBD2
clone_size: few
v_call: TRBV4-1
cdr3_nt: TGCGCCAGCAGCCAACTACCGGGACTAGCGGGAGGGAGGAACAATGAGCAGTTCTTC
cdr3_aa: CASSQLPGLAGGRNNEQFF

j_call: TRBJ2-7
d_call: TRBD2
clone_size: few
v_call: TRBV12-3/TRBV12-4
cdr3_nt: TGTGCCAGCAGTCTAGCGGGGGGGACCTACGAGCAGTACTTC
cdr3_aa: CASSLAGGTYEQYF

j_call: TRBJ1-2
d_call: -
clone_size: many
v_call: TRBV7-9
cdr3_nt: TGTGCCAGCGAGGAAATGTTACTCTATGGCTACACCTTC
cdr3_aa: CASEEMLLYGYTF

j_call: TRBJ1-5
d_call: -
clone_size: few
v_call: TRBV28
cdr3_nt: TGTGCCAGCAGGCCTGGGCGGTTCGGCCTGGGGGAGCCCCAGCATTTT
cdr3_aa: CASRPGRFGLGEPQHF

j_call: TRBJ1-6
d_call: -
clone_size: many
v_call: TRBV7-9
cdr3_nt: TGTGCCAGCAGCTATTCCGGGACCGTCCCTGCTGGTTCACCCCTCCACTTT
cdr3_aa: CASSYSGTVPAGSPLHF

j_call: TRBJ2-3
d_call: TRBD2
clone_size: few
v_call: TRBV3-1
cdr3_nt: TGTGCCAGCAGCCTCCGGACTAGCGGTAAAGATACGCAGTATTTT
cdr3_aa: CASSLRTSGKDTQYF

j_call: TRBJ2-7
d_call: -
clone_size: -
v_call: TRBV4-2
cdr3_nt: TGTGCCAGCAGCAAAATTGTATGGATCGACGAGCAGTACTTC
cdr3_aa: CASSKIVWIDEQYF

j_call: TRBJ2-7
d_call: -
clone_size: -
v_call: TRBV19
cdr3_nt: TGTGCCAGTAGTATTGGCTCCGACAGGACCTACGAGCAGTACTTC
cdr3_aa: CASSIGSDRTYEQYF

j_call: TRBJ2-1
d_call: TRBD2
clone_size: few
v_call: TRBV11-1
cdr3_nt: TGTGCCAGCAGCTTAGGATACCTAGCGGGGGGGCCGAGTGAGCAGTTCTTC
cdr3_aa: CASSLGYLAGGPSEQFF